This T cell receptor (beta chain) appears in the sequencing data of a study of control samples from healthy donors and cancer patients (dated by TCRdb to 2018 to 2020). Trimming costs V 0 bases and J 4 bases, and their ends lie 12 bases apart. From its cysteine to its phenylalanine, the CDR3 spans 15 amino acids. CDR3 DNA is the only sequence kept; it has 45 bases, read in frame from the first base. The germline V gene supplies CDR1 MNHEY and CDR2 SVGAGI. Note on this clone: Its antigen is unknown. Base qualities are not provided; no much larger clone lies one nucleotide away.

The library was built by means of the immunoSEQ multiplex PCR assay. Not all clones reach the TCRdb copy of this immuneACCESS table, which keeps in-frame sequences only. Checked studies attribute under half of the gap to unresolved V genes and leave the rest unexplained. Here the sample has about 120,000 clones; approximately 88% occur a single time. The ten largest account for almost 40% of the sample. This TCR was recovered from a man aged 50 to 60 in good health. The rearranged chain carries TRBV6-5 and TRBJ1-2, with the D gene uncertain. What was sequenced was blood. Read as DNA, the sequence is TGTGCCAGCAGTTACTCGAGCAAACAGTCCTATGGCTACACCTTC. Translation gives CASSYSSKQSYGYTF.